These 25 T cell receptor beta chains share one sample of origin, sequenced in a study of shared clonotypes between healthy human individuals. The repertoire was sequenced with immunoSEQ multiplex PCR; TCRdb's copy has only in-frame clones and lacks some. The data contain about 690,000 clones, about 90% of them singletons. Input material: memory CD8+ T cells from PBMCs. The subset here: CD45RO+ cells pooled with CCR7-negative TemRA cells. These receptors originate from a young man in good health. Some clones in this sample may be carry-over from other donors' samples.

V is TRBV4-1 and J is TRBJ2-7, with D possibly matching TRBD2 (6 bases). This CDR3 spans 16 amino acids. Germline lookup yields CDR1 MGHRA and CDR2 YSYEKL. Trimming took 0 bases from V and 5 from J, leaving 17 bases between them. The CDR3 sequence: CASSQDVQGGCHEQYF. The CDR3 coding sequence is TGCGCCAGCAGCCAAGATGTCCAGGGAGGCTGCCACGAGCAGTACTTC.

The chain uses TRBV7-6 and TRBJ2-5; weak D call: TRBD2 (5 bases). The CDR3 consists of 14 residues. The germline V gene has CDR1 SGHVS and CDR2 FNYEAQ. V lost 5 bases and J 5 bases, leaving 15 bases between the germline ends. For the CDR3, the DNA is TGTGCCAGCAGCCCCTTGGGAGTAAGGGAGACCCAGTACTTC. Its translation is CASSPLGVRETQYF.

In DNA form, the CDR3 reads TGTGCCAGCAGTCCAGATCCGGGACTAGCGTTTTACAATGAGCAGTTCTTC. Its protein product is CASSPDPGLAFYNEQFF. The V and J genes are TRBV9 and TRBJ2-1, with 10 bases aligning to TRBD2. CDR1 SGDLS and CDR2 YYNGEE come from the germline V gene. The CDR3 sequence is 17 residues long. Trimming cost V 5 bases and J 4 bases; bases outside gene matches: 12.

The CDR3 here is CASSQDGTRLGSEQFF. CDR3 nucleotides: TGCGCCAGCAGCCAAGATGGTACCAGACTCGGGAGTGAGCAGTTCTTC. The chain is built from TRBV4-1 and TRBJ2-1; D perhaps matches TRBD2 (6 bases). The CDR3 is 16 amino acids. Germline V gene sequence: CDR1 MGHRA, CDR2 YSYEKL. V dropped 0 bases and J dropped 9 bases, with 18 bases sitting between them.

The chain recombines TRBV4-3 with TRBJ2-7, with 8 bases identical to TRBD1. V trimming: 1 base; J trimming: 3 bases; junction bases outside the gene matches: 8. This CDR3 region has 16 residues. Per the germline V gene, CDR1 is LGHNA and CDR2 is YSLEER. The DNA of the CDR3 is TGCGCCAGCAGCCAAGCCCTGGACAGGGAACTCTACGAGCAGTACTTC. Encoded protein: CASSQALDRELYEQYF.

The chain is built from TRBV5-6 and TRBJ2-7, with 10 bases identical to TRBD2. The V gene's germline CDR1 is SGHDT and CDR2 YYEEEE. This CDR3 has 15 residues. V was pared by 1 base and J by 6 bases, with 7 bases of the junction left unmatched. In nucleotides, the CDR3 is TGTGCCAGCAGCTTGCTTTCTAGCGGGAGACGCGAGCAGTACTTC. Translation gives CASSLLSSGRREQYF.

The sample holds a few counts of this clone. As DNA, the CDR3 is TGTGCCAGCAGCTTCGGGACATGGGGTGAAGCTTTCTTT. It encodes CASSFGTWGEAFF. The chain uses TRBV5-6 and TRBJ1-1, with a weak D call TRBD1 (6 bases). This CDR3 has 13 amino acids. Trimming shortened V by 2 bases and J by 7 bases, and 12 bases separated the two germline ends. Per the germline V gene, CDR1 is SGHDT and CDR2 is YYEEEE.

The chain combines TRBV19 with TRBJ2-3; 8 nucleotides line up with TRBD1. Trimming took 3 bases from V and 3 from J; bases not matched to a gene: 8. Germline V CDR1 and CDR2: LNHDA, SQIVND (reference sequence). The length of the CDR3 is 16 residues. The CDR3 region is CASSIQWTGRTDTQYF. The CDR3 nucleotides read TGTGCCAGTAGTATCCAGTGGACAGGGAGGACAGATACGCAGTATTTT.

A remark on this clone: Within the sample, other DNA sequences also encode this same CDR3. The chain is built from TRBV6-6 and TRBJ1-5, with D hard to call. The CDR3 runs to 15 residues. Germline CDR1 is MNHNY and CDR2 is SVGAGI (reference sequence). The ends were cut back, 0 bases at V and 0 bases at J, with 6 bases in the middle. CDR3 region: CASSYSAGSNQPQHF. The CDR3 DNA reads as TGTGCCAGCAGTTACTCTGCAGGTAGCAATCAGCCCCAGCATTTT.

V usage is TRBV6-4 and J usage is TRBJ2-7; D possibly corresponds to TRBD1 (6 bases). Trimming took off 5 bases at V and 3 bases at J, with 11 bases between the two ends. The CDR3 loop spans 13 amino acids. Germline V gene data show CDR1 as MRHNA and CDR2 as SNTAGT. CDR3 DNA sequence: TGTGCCAGCAGTTGGACAGTCCTCTACGAGCAGTACTTC. It yields the protein CASSWTVLYEQYF.

The chain links TRBV29-1 to TRBJ2-3; 15 bases line up with TRBD2. Looked up from germline, CDR1 is SQVTM and CDR2 is ANQGSEA. V lost 6 bases and J lost 4; bases outside the gene matches: 8. There are 16 residues in the CDR3. The CDR3 spells CSVLGLAGGLSDTQYF. The CDR3 bases are TGCAGCGTGTTGGGACTAGCGGGAGGTCTATCAGATACGCAGTATTTT.

V and J are TRBV7-9 and TRBJ2-1; a possible D gene is TRBD1 (5 bases). There are 16 residues in the CDR3. Germline loops: CDR1 SEHNR, CDR2 FQNEAQ (reference sequence). V was cut by 2 bases and J by 0 bases, with 11 bases left in between. The CDR3 DNA reads TGTGCCAGCAGCTTAAGGGGTGTTAGCTCCTACAATGAGCAGTTCTTC. It translates to CASSLRGVSSYNEQFF.

The J gene is TRBJ2-5, the V gene TRBV5-8; D call uncertain. Germline values: CDR1 SGHTS, CDR2 YDEGEE. This CDR3 has 16 residues. Trimming took 4 bases from V and 0 from J, leaving 16 bases between them. The chain's CDR3 is CASSKGSQAYQETQYF. The CDR3 DNA reads as TGTGCCAGCAGCAAGGGATCGCAAGCGTACCAAGAGACCCAGTACTTC. Full variable domain (rest looked up from reference TRBV5-8 and TRBJ2-5): EAGVTQSPTHLIKTRGQQATLRCSPISGHTSVYWYQQALGLGLQFLLWYDEGEERNRGNFPPRFSGRQFPNYSSELNVNALELEDSALYLCASSKGSQAYQETQYFGPGTRLLVL.

This chain connects TRBV9 to TRBJ2-7; D possibly uses TRBD1 or TRBD2 (5 bases each). CDR1 and CDR2 from the germline V gene are SGDLS and YYNGEE. This CDR3 spans 15 amino acids. V lost 4 bases and J 2 bases, leaving 16 bases between the germline ends. DNA for the CDR3: TGTGCCAGCAGCCGGGACGACACCTTAACCTACGAGCAGTACTTC. Amino acid sequence: CASSRDDTLTYEQYF.

The gene calls are TRBV7-3 and TRBJ2-3; 13 positions match TRBD2. The germline V gene has CDR1 SGHTA and CDR2 FQGTGA. With 5 bases clipped from V and 3 bases from J, the junction kept 2 bases outside the gene matches. CDR3 size: 15 residues. CDR3 DNA: TGTGCCAGCAGCCGGGGACTAGCGGGGACAGATACGCAGTATTTT. Translated, it gives CASSRGLAGTDTQYF.

The CDR3 region is CASSLYVAGLYEQYF. CDR3 nucleotides: TGTGCCAGCAGCTTATATGTAGCGGGTCTCTACGAGCAGTACTTC. The chain combines TRBV5-6 with TRBJ2-7; 7 bases line up with TRBD2. Trimming at V came to 2 bases and at J to 3 bases, leaving 8 bases not matched to a gene. Germline CDR1 SGHDT, CDR2 YYEEEE. This CDR3 has 15 residues.

The genes are TRBV27 and TRBJ2-3; D unresolved. The CDR3 sequence is 17 residues long. Germline V lookup: CDR1 MNHEY, CDR2 SMNVEV (reference sequence). The V gene lost 0 bases and the J gene lost 2 bases, with 15 bases spanning the gap. CDR3 region: CASSLSSPGGFTDTQYF. The DNA for the CDR3 is TGTGCCAGCAGTTTATCCAGCCCCGGTGGATTCACAGATACGCAGTATTTT.

This clone has a single count. J is TRBJ1-1 and V is TRBV2; D is unclear. Trimming removed 0 bases from V and 2 bases from J, with 7 bases in between. The germline gives CDR1 SNHLY, CDR2 FYNNEI. The CDR3 is made up of 14 amino acids. CDR3 sequence: CASSEAWANTEAFF. The CDR3 nucleotides are TGTGCCAGCAGTGAAGCCTGGGCCAACACTGAAGCTTTCTTT. The variable domain in full, completed from reference TRBV2 and TRBJ1-1, reads EPEVTQTPSHQVTQMGQEVILRCVPISNHLYFYWYRQILGQKVEFLVSFYNNEISEKSEIFDDQFSVERPDGSNFTLKIRSTKLEDSAMYFCASSEAWANTEAFFGQGTRLTVV.

Notes on this clone: A junction end diverges from the germline sequence, so it may reflect a read error. DNA for the CDR3: TGTGCTAGTGGTTGCCCTCGGCGGGCCGCTTTC. The encoded protein is CASGCPRRAAF. The chain is built from TRBV12-5 and TRBJ2-7, with D possibly TRBD2 on 5 matching bases. The CDR3 covers 11 residues. Germline lookup yields CDR1 LGHNT and CDR2 FRNRAP.

This chain uses TRBV5-1 with TRBJ1-4, with TRBD1 matching 9 bases. The CDR3 sequence is 14 residues long. V trimming: 6 bases; J trimming: 4 bases; junction bases outside the gene matches: 4. CDR1 is SGHRS, CDR2 YFSETQ, per germline. The CDR3 here is CASNPGQGNEKLFF. Written as DNA, the CDR3 is TGCGCCAGCAACCCGGGACAGGGTAATGAAAAACTGTTTTTT.

The V call is TRBV7-9, the J call TRBJ2-4; D call uncertain. CDR3 length: 12 residues. Trimming shortened V by 4 bases and J by 5 bases, and 6 bases separated the two germline ends. Germline CDR1 SEHNR, CDR2 FQNEAQ (reference sequence). In DNA, the CDR3 is TGTGCCAGCAGCTCCGGAGAAAACATTCAGTACTTC. Its protein product is CASSSGENIQYF.

The J gene is TRBJ2-7, the V gene TRBV9, with D perhaps matching TRBD1 (6 bases). Germline CDR1 and CDR2: SGDLS and YYNGEE. V was cut by 3 bases and J by 2 bases, with 12 bases left in between. The CDR3 extends over 14 amino acids. CDR3 in DNA: TGTGCCAGCAGCGGCCCACAGGGTGCCTACGAGCAGTACTTC. It encodes CASSGPQGAYEQYF.

This sequence joins TRBV4-3 and TRBJ2-3, with TRBD2 matching 8 bases. The CDR3 sequence is 16 residues long. In germline, CDR1 is LGHNA, CDR2 YSLEER. The V and J ends lost 0 bases and 0 bases, in that order; junction bases with no gene match: 2. In DNA form, the CDR3 reads TGCGCCAGCAGCCAAGACCTAGCGGGCAGCACAGATACGCAGTATTTT. It is translated as CASSQDLAGSTDTQYF.

This chain uses TRBV28 with TRBJ2-7; 9 bases line up with TRBD1. The CDR3 is 17 amino acids. CDR1 and CDR2 (germline): MDHEN, SYDVKM. The V gene end was trimmed by 3 bases and the J gene end by 5 bases; junction bases not matched to a gene: 14. In nucleotides, the CDR3 is TGTGCCAGCAGTTTCTCTTTCGGGACAGGGCTCTACGACGAGCAGTACTTC. Encoded protein: CASSFSFGTGLYDEQYF.

The V call is TRBV5-1, the J call TRBJ1-2; D may be TRBD1 (5 bases). CDR1 and CDR2 (germline): SGHRS, YFSETQ. This CDR3 has 13 amino acids. V lost 4 bases to trimming and J lost 6 bases, with 13 bases between them. In DNA, the CDR3 is TGCGCCAGCAGCCCGACCAGGGTAAATGGCTACACCTTC. Protein product: CASSPTRVNGYTF. The full variable domain, with the rest looked up from reference TRBV5-1 and TRBJ1-2, is KAGVTQTPRYLIKTRGQQVTLSCSPISGHRSVSWYQQTPGQGLQFLFEYFSETQRNKGNFPGRFSGRQFSNSRSEMNVSTLELGDSALYLCASSPTRVNGYTFGSGTRLTVV.